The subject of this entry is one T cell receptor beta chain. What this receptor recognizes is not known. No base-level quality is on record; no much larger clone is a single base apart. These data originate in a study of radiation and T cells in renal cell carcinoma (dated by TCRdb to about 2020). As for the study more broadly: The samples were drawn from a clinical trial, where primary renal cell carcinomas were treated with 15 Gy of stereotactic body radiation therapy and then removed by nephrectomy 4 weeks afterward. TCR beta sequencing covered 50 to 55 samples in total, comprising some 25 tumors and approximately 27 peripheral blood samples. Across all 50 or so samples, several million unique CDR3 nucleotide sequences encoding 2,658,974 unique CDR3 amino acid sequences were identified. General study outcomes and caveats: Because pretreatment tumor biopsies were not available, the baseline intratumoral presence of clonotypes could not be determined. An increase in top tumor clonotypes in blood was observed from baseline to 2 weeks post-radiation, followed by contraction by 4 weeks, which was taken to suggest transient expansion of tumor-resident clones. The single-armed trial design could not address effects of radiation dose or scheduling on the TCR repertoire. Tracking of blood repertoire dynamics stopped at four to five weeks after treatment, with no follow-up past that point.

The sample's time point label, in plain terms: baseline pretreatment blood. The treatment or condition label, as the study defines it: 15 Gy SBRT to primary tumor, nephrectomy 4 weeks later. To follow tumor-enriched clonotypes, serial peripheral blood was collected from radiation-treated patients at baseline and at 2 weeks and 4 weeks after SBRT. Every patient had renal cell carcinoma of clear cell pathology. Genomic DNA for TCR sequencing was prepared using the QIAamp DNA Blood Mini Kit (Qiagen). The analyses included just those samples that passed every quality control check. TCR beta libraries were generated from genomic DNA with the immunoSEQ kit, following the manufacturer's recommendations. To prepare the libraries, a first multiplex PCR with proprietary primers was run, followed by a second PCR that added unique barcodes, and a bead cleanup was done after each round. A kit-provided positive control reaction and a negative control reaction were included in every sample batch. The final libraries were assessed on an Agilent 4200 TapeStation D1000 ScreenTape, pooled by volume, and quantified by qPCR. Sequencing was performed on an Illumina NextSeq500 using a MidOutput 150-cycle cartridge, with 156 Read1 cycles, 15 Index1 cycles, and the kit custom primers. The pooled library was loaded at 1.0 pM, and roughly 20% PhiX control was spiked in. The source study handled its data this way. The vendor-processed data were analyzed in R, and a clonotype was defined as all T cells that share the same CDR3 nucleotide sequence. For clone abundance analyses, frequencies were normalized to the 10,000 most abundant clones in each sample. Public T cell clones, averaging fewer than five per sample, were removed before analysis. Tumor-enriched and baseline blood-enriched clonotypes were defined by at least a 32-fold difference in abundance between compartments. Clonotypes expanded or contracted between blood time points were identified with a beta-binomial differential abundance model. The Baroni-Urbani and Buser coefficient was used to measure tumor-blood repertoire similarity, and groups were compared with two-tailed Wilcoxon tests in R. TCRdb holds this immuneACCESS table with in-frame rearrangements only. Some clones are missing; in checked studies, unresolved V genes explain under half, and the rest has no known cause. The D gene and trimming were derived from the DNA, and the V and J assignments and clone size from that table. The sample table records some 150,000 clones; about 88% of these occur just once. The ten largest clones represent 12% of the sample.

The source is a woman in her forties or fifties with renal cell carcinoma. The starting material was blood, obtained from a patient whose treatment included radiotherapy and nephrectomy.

DNA sequence: TGTGCCAGTAGTATAGAAGTCTATGGCTACACCTTC. It is translated as CASSIEVYGYTF. The rearranged chain carries TRBV19 and TRBJ1-2; no D gene can be assigned with confidence. There are 12 amino acids in the CDR3, from cysteine to phenylalanine inclusive. Just the 36-base CDR3 DNA is kept, in frame starting at base 1. Reading the germline V gene (reference sequence) gives CDR1 LNHDA and CDR2 SQIVND. Trimming costs V 0 bases and J 4 bases, and their ends lie 3 bases apart.